The 30 T cell receptor beta chains below all came from one sample that was sequenced in a study of T cell repertoires in cytomegalovirus infection. Via MiXCR, TCRdb re-called the reads, giving one row per CDR3 protein. This sample has 480,000 or so distinct CDR3 sequences; about 10% occur once, and the top ten carry roughly 10%. Sequenced input: PBMCs. The receptor set was obtained from a human donor in good health (CMV status not recorded). Some clones in this sample may be carry-over from other donors' samples.

This clonotype was picked up many times. The gene calls are TRBV7-9 and TRBJ2-1; 9 bases align to TRBD2. Germline V CDR1 and CDR2: SEHNR, FQNEAQ (reference sequence). The junction had 13 bases not matched to a gene; V was cut back by 5 bases and J by 8 bases. The CDR3 runs 16 residues. The CDR3 loop reads CASSRGNSGSWDEQFF. CDR3 nucleotides: TGTGCCAGCAGCCGGGGGAATAGCGGGAGTTGGGATGAGCAGTTCTTC.

This clonotype was recorded many times. This CDR3 is CASSIGQDTYEQYF. The DNA of the CDR3 is TGTGCCAGTAGTATAGGACAGGATACCTACGAGCAGTACTTC. The chain combines TRBV19 with TRBJ2-7, with D tentatively TRBD1 (6 bases). The germline CDR1 and CDR2 sequences are LNHDA and SQIVND (reference sequence). V was cut by 1 base and J by 2 bases, with 9 bases left in between. The CDR3 length is 14 residues. Complete variable domain (other parts from reference TRBV19 and TRBJ2-7): DGGITQSPKYLFRKEGQNVTLSCEQNLNHDAMYWYRQDPGQGLRLIYYSQIVNDFQKGDIAEGYSVSREKKESFPLTVTSAQKNPTAFYLCASSIGQDTYEQYFGPGTRLTVT.

V is TRBV15 and J is TRBJ2-7; D remains unclear. The CDR3 is 14 residues long. V was trimmed by 1 base and J by 7 bases, leaving 14 bases between them. The germline CDR1 and CDR2 sequences are LNHNV and YYDKDF (reference sequence). The DNA of the CDR3 is TGTGCCACCAGCAGAGCCACACCGGGCCGGGAGCAGTACTTC. Translating it yields CATSRATPGREQYF. The full variable domain, rest sourced from reference TRBV15 and TRBJ2-7, is DAMVIQNPRYQVTQFGKPVTLSCSQTLNHNVMYWYQQKSSQAPKLLFHYYDKDFNNEADTPDNFQSRRPNTSFCFLDIRSPGLGDTAMYLCATSRATPGREQYFGPGTRLTVT.

The V gene is TRBV27, the J gene TRBJ2-2; the D is unclear. The length of the CDR3 is 13 residues. The germline V gene has CDR1 MNHEY and CDR2 SMNVEV (reference sequence). Deletions cut 6 bases from V and 6 bases from J, with 11 bases between. The CDR3 protein is CASSLQAAGELFF. CDR3 bases: TGTGCCAGCAGCCTCCAGGCCGCCGGGGAGCTGTTTTTT.

This clonotype was counted at least ten times. The chain employs TRBV20-1 and TRBJ1-2; perhaps TRBD1 as D (6 bases). CDR3 size: 16 residues. Germline assignment: CDR1 DFQATT and CDR2 SNEGSKA (reference sequence). V was cut by 6 bases and J by 0 bases, with 20 bases left in between. The CDR3 protein is CSASLRPGGANYGYTF. CDR3 nucleotides: TGCAGTGCGTCCCTCCGGCCGGGGGGCGCTAACTATGGCTACACCTTC.

This clonotype was detected ten times or more. The chain recombines TRBV7-3 with TRBJ1-1; the match to TRBD1 covers 7 bases. The CDR3 runs to 18 residues. The trim removed 5 bases at V and 2 bases at J, leaving 17 bases unmatched. Germline-derived CDR1 and CDR2 are SGHTA and FQGTGA. The DNA of the CDR3 is TGTGCCAGCAGCACCTACAGGGGAGGTATGGGGCTAAACACTGAAGCTTTCTTT. Protein sequence: CASSTYRGGMGLNTEAFF.

This sequence joins TRBV4-2 and TRBJ2-2; perhaps D is TRBD1 or TRBD2 (5 bases each). V was shortened by 0 bases and J by 3 bases, with 11 bases between the two germline ends. The CDR3 is 16 amino acids. Germline V lookup: CDR1 LGHNA, CDR2 YNFKEQ. Here the CDR3 DNA reads TGTGCCAGCAGCCAAGATCGAGGGACCGACACCGGGGAGCTGTTTTTT. It translates to CASSQDRGTDTGELFF.

This clonotype was observed at least ten times. V usage is TRBV7-8 and J usage is TRBJ1-5; possibly TRBD1 for D (5 bases). The CDR3 runs to 16 residues. Trimming pared 2 bases from V and 2 bases from J, leaving 13 bases between. In germline, CDR1 is SGHVS, CDR2 FQNEAQ. The CDR3: CASSLLTQGRNQPQHF. CDR3 in DNA: TGTGCCAGCAGCTTATTAACCCAGGGACGCAATCAGCCCCAGCATTTT.

V is TRBV20-1 and J is TRBJ2-2; D is perhaps TRBD2 (7 bases). Trimming removed 1 base from V and 4 bases from J, with 10 bases in between. The CDR3 spans 14 residues. Per germline, CDR1 DFQATT and CDR2 SNEGSKA (reference sequence). The CDR3 nucleotides read TGCAGTGCTAGAGGCGGGGGCGGCACCGGGGAGCTGTTTTTT. It specifies CSARGGGGTGELFF.

The chain joins TRBV20-1 to TRBJ1-2; D may be TRBD1 (5 bases). This CDR3 contains 13 residues. CDR1 DFQATT and CDR2 SNEGSKA come from the germline V gene (reference sequence). V was clipped by 6 bases and J by 7 bases, with 18 bases between them. The CDR3 loop is CSATEGAAGGYTF. CDR3 nucleotides: TGCAGTGCAACAGAAGGGGCGGCGGGTGGCTACACCTTC.

This clonotype was counted ten times or more. The CDR3 region is CASSPQGWNQPQHF. In DNA, the CDR3 is TGTGCCAGCAGCCCACAGGGTTGGAATCAGCCCCAGCATTTT. V gene TRBV7-9 combines with J gene TRBJ1-5; a possible D gene is TRBD1 (6 bases). The V gene's germline CDR1 is SEHNR and CDR2 FQNEAQ (reference sequence). This CDR3 comprises 14 residues. Trimming cost V 5 bases and J 4 bases, with 12 bases left between them.

The chain joins TRBV29-1 to TRBJ1-3; no clear D gene. CDR1 and CDR2 from the germline V gene are SQVTM and ANQGSEA. CDR3 length: 14 residues. V was trimmed by 5 bases and J by 0 bases, leaving 11 bases between them. This CDR3 is CSVLGTNSGNTIYF. CDR3 sequence (DNA): TGCAGCGTTCTGGGAACTAACTCTGGAAACACCATATATTTT. The whole variable domain, filled in from reference TRBV29-1 and TRBJ1-3, reads SAVISQKPSRDICQRGTSLTIQCQVDSQVTMMFWYRQQPGQSLTLIATANQGSEATYESGFVIDKFPISRPNLTFSTLTVSNMSPEDSSIYLCSVLGTNSGNTIYFGEGSWLTVV.

The sample holds many counts of this clonotype. J is TRBJ2-1 and V is TRBV7-2, with D perhaps TRBD2 (5 bases). Trimming took off 5 bases at V and 7 bases at J, with 15 bases between the two ends. The CDR3 extends over 14 amino acids. Germline-derived CDR1 and CDR2 are SGHTA and FQGNSA. The CDR3 DNA reads as TGTGCCAGCAGCCCGGACTGGGCGAGAAATGAGCAGTTCTTC. It codes for CASSPDWARNEQFF.

Many counts were recorded for this clonotype. J is TRBJ2-1 and V is TRBV11-2; weak D call: TRBD2 (6 bases). Germline CDR1 reads SGHAT; CDR2 reads FQNNGV. CDR3 size: 16 residues. Between the trimmed V and J ends, which lost 6 bases and 5 bases, there was a span of 20 bases. The CDR3 DNA sequence: TGTGCCAGCAGGCCCCGATGGGGGGTTGTGGACAATGAGCAGTTCTTC. Its protein is CASRPRWGVVDNEQFF.

This clonotype occurred many times. The chain has TRBV7-2 and TRBJ2-7, with TRBD2 as a possible D gene (6 bases). The CDR3 covers 14 residues. Per the germline V gene, CDR1 is SGHTA and CDR2 is FQGNSA. The V gene lost 5 bases and the J gene lost 5 bases, with 16 bases spanning the gap. In DNA form, the CDR3 reads TGTGCCAGCAGCCTAGAGGAGGGAGAGAACGAGCAGTACTTC. This translates into CASSLEEGENEQYF.

This clonotype was seen many times. V is TRBV11-1 and J is TRBJ2-5; D is ambiguous. V was cut by 2 bases and J by 5 bases, with 9 bases left in between. This CDR3 comprises 13 residues. The germline V gene encodes CDR1 SGHAT and CDR2 FQDESV (reference sequence). The DNA for the CDR3 is TGTGCCAGCAGCTTAAGTCAGAGGGAGACCCAGTACTTC. Translating it yields CASSLSQRETQYF.

The J gene is TRBJ2-5, the V gene TRBV12-3 or TRBV12-4; TRBD1 is a possible D gene (5 bases). This CDR3 comprises 16 residues. V shed 5 bases and J shed 1 base, with 17 bases lying between them. The CDR3 DNA is TGTGCCAGCAGTACACAGGCTCGGGTCTCCCAAGAGACCCAGTACTTC. Translated: CASSTQARVSQETQYF.

There are many counts of this clonotype. The V gene is TRBV6-2 or TRBV6-3, the J gene TRBJ2-7; TRBD2 agrees at 7 bases. The J segment lost 6 bases and the V segment lost 5 bases, leaving 10 bases of the junction unmatched. The CDR3 loop spans 14 amino acids. Germline CDR1 MNHEY, CDR2 SVGEGT. CDR3 nucleotides: TGTGCCAGCAGTCGGGAGGACTGGCCGAGCGAGCAGTACTTC. As protein: CASSREDWPSEQYF.

This clonotype occurred a few times. J is TRBJ2-7 and V is TRBV10-3, with a tentative D call TRBD1 (5 bases). Per the germline V gene, CDR1 is ENHRY and CDR2 is SYGVKD. V was clipped by 7 bases and J by 5 bases, with 12 bases between them. This CDR3 is built from 12 residues. The CDR3 here is CAIMDTANEQYF. The CDR3 nucleotides read TGTGCCATCATGGACACGGCCAACGAGCAGTACTTC.

In its sample, this clonotype was seen many times. This chain links TRBV7-6 with TRBJ2-7; the match to TRBD1 covers 11 bases. With 5 bases clipped from V and 2 bases from J, the junction kept 2 bases outside the gene matches. Germline V lookup: CDR1 SGHVS, CDR2 FNYEAQ. The CDR3 extends over 14 amino acids. CDR3 region: CASSKDRGPYEQYF. The CDR3 nucleotides read TGTGCCAGCAGCAAGGACAGGGGGCCCTACGAGCAGTACTTC.

Ten or more counts support this clonotype. The chain uses TRBV11-2 and TRBJ1-2; a possible D gene is TRBD1 (5 bases). Germline-derived CDR1 and CDR2 are SGHAT and FQNNGV. The CDR3 runs to 17 residues. V was trimmed by 5 bases and J by 5 bases, leaving 24 bases between them. This CDR3 is CASSHLAPTVFEYGYTF. CDR3 nucleotides: TGTGCCAGCAGCCATTTAGCCCCGACAGTCTTTGAGTATGGCTACACCTTC.

This clonotype was counted ten times or more. V is TRBV7-6 and J is TRBJ1-5; no clear D gene. The CDR3 is 13 amino acids. V lost 2 bases and J lost 5, with 7 bases in between. CDR1 and CDR2 from the germline V gene are SGHVS and FNYEAQ. The CDR3 DNA sequence: TGTGCCAGCAGCTTATCCGGGGATCAGCCCCAGCATTTT. As protein: CASSLSGDQPQHF.

This clonotype was observed at least ten times. This chain links TRBV19 with TRBJ2-7; a possible D gene is TRBD1 (6 bases). The V gene lost 4 bases and the J gene lost 1 base, with 14 bases spanning the gap. Germline V CDR1 and CDR2: LNHDA, SQIVND (reference sequence). The CDR3 totals 15 residues. Here the CDR3 reads CASSRGPSGSYEQYF. As DNA, the CDR3 is TGTGCCAGTAGTAGGGGGCCATCGGGGTCCTACGAGCAGTACTTC.

With regard to this clonotype: A much larger clone lies one base from this, so it may be a read error. The J gene is TRBJ1-2, the V gene TRBV6-6; no clear D. This CDR3 spans 13 amino acids. Germline V gene lookup returns CDR1 MNHNY and CDR2 SVGAGI (reference sequence). CDR3 residues: CASSYNEPYDYTF. CDR3 nucleotide sequence: TGTGCCAGCAGTTACAACGAGCCCTATGACTACACCTTC.

This clonotype has at least ten counts. The chain combines TRBV5-4 with TRBJ2-1; 11 bases line up with TRBD2. The germline gives CDR1 SGHNT, CDR2 YYREEE (reference sequence). Trimming took 0 bases from V and 10 from J; bases not matched to a gene: 9. The CDR3 sequence is 16 residues long. The CDR3 bases are TGTGCCAGCAGCTTGGCGAGAACTAGCGGGAGAGGGGAGCAGTTCTTC. It specifies CASSLARTSGRGEQFF.

In its sample, this clonotype was seen many times. This chain links TRBV19 with TRBJ1-2, with a possible D match to TRBD1 (5 bases). CDR1 is LNHDA and CDR2 is SQIVND in the germline V gene (reference sequence). The CDR3 loop spans 14 amino acids. V was shortened by 1 base and J by 4 bases, with 10 bases between the two germline ends. CDR3 residues: CASSIGGDVYGYTF. The CDR3 region has the DNA TGTGCCAGTAGTATAGGAGGGGACGTCTATGGCTACACCTTC.

This clonotype turned up a few times. This chain connects TRBV15 to TRBJ1-2, with 7 bases identical to TRBD1. CDR1 and CDR2 from the germline V gene are LNHNV and YYDKDF (reference sequence). V shed 0 bases and J 8 bases; nucleotides not matched to a gene: 15. This CDR3 contains 17 residues. DNA of the CDR3: TGTGCCACCAGCAGAGATTCAGTGCGACAGGGTGCGGGGGGCTACACCTTC. Amino acid sequence: CATSRDSVRQGAGGYTF. Variable domain in full (rest from reference TRBV15 and TRBJ1-2): DAMVIQNPRYQVTQFGKPVTLSCSQTLNHNVMYWYQQKSSQAPKLLFHYYDKDFNNEADTPDNFQSRRPNTSFCFLDIRSPGLGDTAMYLCATSRDSVRQGAGGYTFGSGTRLTVV.

The V call is TRBV4-1, the J call TRBJ2-1, with 10 bases lining up with TRBD2. The CDR3 sequence is 14 residues long. The V and J ends lost 0 bases and 15 bases, in that order; junction bases with no gene match: 8. The germline V gene encodes CDR1 MGHRA and CDR2 YSYEKL. CDR3 loop: CASSQEASGGISFF. CDR3 DNA: TGCGCCAGCAGCCAAGAAGCTAGCGGGGGTATTTCGTTCTTC.

This clonotype has a count of ten or more. The genes are TRBV6-1 and TRBJ1-2, with 7 bases aligning to TRBD1. The CDR3 contains 13 residues. Germline CDR1 and CDR2: MNHNS and SASEGT. V was pared by 3 bases and J by 3 bases, with 1 base of the junction left unmatched. Here the CDR3 DNA reads TGTGCCAGCAGTGATGACAGGGACTATGGCTACACCTTC. Encoded protein: CASSDDRDYGYTF.

This clonotype was observed many times. The V and J genes are TRBV5-1 and TRBJ2-7; D may be TRBD2 (6 bases). Germline CDR1 SGHRS, CDR2 YFSETQ. Trimming removed 0 bases from V and 1 base from J, with 17 bases in between. There are 17 residues in the CDR3. The CDR3 here is CASSLAGRTDVSYEQYF. The DNA of the CDR3 is TGCGCCAGCAGCTTGGCTGGGAGGACGGACGTATCCTACGAGCAGTACTTC.